Listed here is a single T cell receptor beta chain. The table came from immunoSEQ multiplex PCR; TCRdb's copy has only in-frame clones and leaves some out. The repertoire holds approximately 75,000 clones, nearly 98% seen once, with roughly 0.3% in the top ten. This specimen comes from a study of technical replicates of blood from a handful of donors. After removal of 3 bases from V and 7 bases from J, the junction contained 9 bases not matched to a gene. The CDR3 loop spans 15 amino acids. Germline V CDR1 and CDR2: MDHEN, SYDVKM. The sequence came from a human donor in good health. Sequencing was carried out using T cells isolated from PBMCs. The chain is built from TRBV28 and TRBJ1-5; TRBD1 matches at 7 bases. In DNA, the CDR3 is TGTGCCAGCAGTTTTCTTACAGGGGAAGTACAGCCCCAGCATTTT. Translating gives CASSFLTGEVQPQHF. The variable domain in full, with the rest retrieved from reference TRBV28 and TRBJ1-5, is DVKVTQSSRYLVKRTGEKVFLECVQDMDHENMFWYRQDPGLGLRLIYFSYDVKMKEKGDIPEGYSVSREKKERFSLILESASTNQTSMYLCASSFLTGEVQPQHFGDGTRLSIL.